This TCR beta chain was captured by sequencing in a study of CD8 T cells in Susac syndrome. Matching for age and sex applied to the controls, who were healthy donors. With random hexamers, 0.5 to 1 ug RNA was reverse transcribed. TCRdb re-called the immunoSEQ multiplex PCR reads through MiXCR, storing one row per CDR3 protein. Seen here are about 160,000 distinct CDR3 sequences, approximately 92% observed once, and the top ten hold around 0.13%. Per the germline V gene, CDR1 is LNHDA and CDR2 is SQIVND (reference sequence). This CDR3 comprises 13 residues. V lost 3 bases to trimming and J lost 3 bases, with 8 bases between them. This clonotype was seen just once.

Sequenced: CD4+ T cells from PBMCs. This chain connects TRBV19 to TRBJ2-5; D not certain. This clonotype originated in a human donor in good health. CDR3 loop: CASSIRVEETQYF. The CDR3 DNA reads as TGTGCCAGTAGTATCCGGGTCGAAGAGACCCAGTACTTC.